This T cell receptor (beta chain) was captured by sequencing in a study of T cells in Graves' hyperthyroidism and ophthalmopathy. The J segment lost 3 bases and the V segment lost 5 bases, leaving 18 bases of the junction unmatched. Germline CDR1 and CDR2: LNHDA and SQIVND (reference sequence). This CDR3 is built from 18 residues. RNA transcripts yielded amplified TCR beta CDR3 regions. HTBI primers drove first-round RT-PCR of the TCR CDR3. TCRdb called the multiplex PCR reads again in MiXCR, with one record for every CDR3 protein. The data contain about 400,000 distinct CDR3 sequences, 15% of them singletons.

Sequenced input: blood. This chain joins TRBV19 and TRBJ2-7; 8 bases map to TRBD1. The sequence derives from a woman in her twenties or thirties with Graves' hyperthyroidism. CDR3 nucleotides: TGTGCCAGTAGTTCCCAACCGGGACAGGCGAGGGCCGGCTACGAGCAGTACTTC. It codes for CASSSQPGQARAGYEQYF. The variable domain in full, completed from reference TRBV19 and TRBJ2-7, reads DGGITQSPKYLFRKEGQNVTLSCEQNLNHDAMYWYRQDPGQGLRLIYYSQIVNDFQKGDIAEGYSVSREKKESFPLTVTSAQKNPTAFYLCASSSQPGQARAGYEQYFGPGTRLTVT.